The text below deals with one TCR beta chain. This specimen belongs to a study of blood T cell repertoires in COVID-19. About the study: From T cells, B-cell-depleted T cells, or PBMCs came the material, which was cDNA or gDNA.

The CDR3 covers 10 residues. V was clipped by 6 bases and J by 5 bases, with 7 bases between them. CDR1 and CDR2 (germline): DFQATT, SNEGSKA (reference sequence). The protocol was immunoSEQ multiplex PCR, while the TCRdb copy is restricted to in-frame clones and leaves out a portion. The sample includes some 110,000 clones, approximately 80% of them seen just once. Sequenced: peripheral blood. This TCR was recovered from a woman in her fifties or sixties with acute or convalescent COVID-19. The chain joins TRBV20-1 to TRBJ2-5; unclear D gene. The CDR3 sequence is CSAPLETQYF. CDR3 bases: TGCAGTGCCCCCCTTGAGACCCAGTACTTC.